The entry below gives a single T cell receptor (beta chain) sequence along with its context. This entry is derived from a study of blood T cells in healthy people across ages. The CDR3 length is 14 residues. The V end lost 5 bases, the J end lost 15 bases, and 23 bases lay between the germline ends. Per the germline V gene, CDR1 is MNHEY and CDR2 is SMNVEV (reference sequence). PCR was performed a second time for roughly 7 to 11 cycles using a sample-barcoded 5' primer and a J-beta primer mix. TCRdb ran MiXCR on the 5' RACE reads and lists one entry per CDR3 protein. The sample lists some 700,000 distinct CDR3 sequences, 35% to 45% occurring once.

Sequences were obtained from blood. V is TRBV27 and J is TRBJ2-1, with no clear D. The clonotype was recovered from a woman in her sixties in good health. CDR3: CASSVAGSLMSRFF. Here the CDR3 DNA reads TGTGCCAGCAGTGTGGCAGGAAGCTTAATGAGCAGGTTCTTC.